The 12 T cell receptor beta chains listed next were all sequenced from one sample in a study of blood T cell repertoires in COVID-19. Profiled with immunoSEQ multiplex PCR; TCRdb holds only in-frame clones, not every one. Here the sample spans approximately 200,000 clones, 85% being singletons. Material for sequencing was PBMCs or T cells enriched from blood (not recorded which). The receptors shown here come from a man between 40 and 49 years old who had recovered from COVID-19.

This clone appeared a single time. A much larger clone lies one base from this, so it may be a read error. The chain couples TRBV5-6 to TRBJ1-1; D is perhaps TRBD1 (5 bases). The CDR3 spans 13 residues. CDR1 SGHDT and CDR2 YYEEEE come from the germline V gene. V shed 2 bases and J shed 1 base, with 6 bases lying between them. CDR3 sequence: CASSFGGNTEAFF. The DNA for the CDR3 is TGTGCCAGCAGCTTCGGGGGGAACACTGAAGCTTTCTTT.

V is TRBV14 and J is TRBJ2-7; tentatively, D is TRBD2 (6 bases). The CDR3 is made up of 15 amino acids. V lost 3 bases and J 3 bases, leaving 15 bases between the germline ends. Germline lookup yields CDR1 SGHDN and CDR2 FVKESK. CDR3 loop: CASSQDSGAYYEQYF. In DNA form, the CDR3 reads TGTGCCAGCAGCCAGGATAGCGGAGCTTACTACGAGCAGTACTTC.

The sample holds one count of this clone. The chain uses TRBV6-1 and TRBJ2-5, with 8 bases fitting TRBD2. This CDR3 has 17 residues. V lost 0 bases, J lost 0 bases, and 6 bases stayed unmatched. Germline CDR1 and CDR2: MNHNS and SASEGT. The CDR3 loop reads CASSEAVSSGHQETQYF. CDR3 coding DNA: TGTGCCAGCAGTGAAGCTGTGTCTAGCGGGCACCAAGAGACCCAGTACTTC.

The chain uses TRBV10-3 and TRBJ1-2, with 7 bases matching TRBD1. The CDR3 consists of 15 residues. V trimming: 2 bases; J trimming: 8 bases; junction bases outside the gene matches: 11. Germline V gene lookup returns CDR1 ENHRY and CDR2 SYGVKD. CDR3 sequence reads: CAISETLVQGSGYTF. In DNA form, the CDR3 reads TGTGCCATCAGTGAGACGTTGGTACAGGGGTCCGGCTACACCTTC.

This chain joins TRBV6-5 and TRBJ2-1; D call uncertain. The CDR3 contains 11 residues. CDR1 is MNHEY and CDR2 is SVGAGI in the germline V gene. Trimming shortened V by 4 bases and J by 6 bases, and 4 bases separated the two germline ends. The CDR3 sequence is CASSFSNEQFF. The CDR3 DNA follows: TGTGCCAGCAGTTTCAGCAATGAGCAGTTCTTC.

The chain is built from TRBV19 and TRBJ1-2; possible D gene TRBD1, 6 bases. The CDR3 loop spans 16 amino acids. V lost 1 base to trimming and J lost 2 bases, with 14 bases between them. Germline-derived CDR1 and CDR2 are LNHDA and SQIVND (reference sequence). CDR3 sequence reads: CASSIVPGHSNYGYTF. DNA of the CDR3: TGTGCCAGTAGTATAGTTCCGGGACACTCAAACTATGGCTACACCTTC.

The chain recombines TRBV9 with TRBJ2-1, with TRBD2 matching over 7 bases. The ends lost 4 bases at V and 4 bases at J; junction bases unmatched: 14. The germline V gene has CDR1 SGDLS and CDR2 YYNGEE. This CDR3 is built from 17 residues. The CDR3 nucleotides are TGTGCCAGCAGCCCATCCCCCCGGGCGGGGGTATACAATGAGCAGTTCTTC. This gives the protein CASSPSPRAGVYNEQFF. The complete variable domain, with remaining parts taken from reference TRBV9 and TRBJ2-1, reads DSGVTQTPKHLITATGQRVTLRCSPRSGDLSVYWYQQSLDQGLQFLIQYYNGEERAKGNILERFSAQQFPDLHSELNLSSLELGDSALYFCASSPSPRAGVYNEQFFGPGTRLTVL.

This chain joins TRBV6-5 and TRBJ2-3, with 9 bases lining up with TRBD2. The germline gives CDR1 MNHEY, CDR2 SVGAGI. This CDR3 region has 16 residues. Trimming cost V 4 bases and J 0 bases; bases outside gene matches: 5. The CDR3 nucleotides read TGTGCCAGCAGTTTTCTAGCGGGACGGAGCACAGATACGCAGTATTTT. This translates into CASSFLAGRSTDTQYF.

This sequence joins TRBV5-1 and TRBJ1-1, with D possibly matching TRBD1 (5 bases). The CDR3 has 14 amino acids. V lost 4 bases, J lost 4 bases, and 14 bases lay in between. Germline V CDR1 and CDR2: SGHRS, YFSETQ. CDR3 nucleotides: TGCGCCAGCAGCCCGAACTGGGGGGGCACTGAAGCTTTCTTT. Its protein is CASSPNWGGTEAFF.

V is TRBV6-1 and J is TRBJ2-7; 11 bases are a match to TRBD2. The CDR3 covers 16 residues. CDR1 and CDR2 (germline): MNHNS, SASEGT. V dropped 3 bases and J dropped 0; count of bases not matched to a gene: 4. CDR3 region: CASSDVAGGSSYEQYF. In DNA form, the CDR3 reads TGTGCCAGCAGTGACGTAGCGGGAGGGAGCTCCTACGAGCAGTACTTC.

The chain carries TRBV4-3 and TRBJ2-7; D is possibly TRBD1 (5 bases). CDR1 is LGHNA and CDR2 is YSLEER in the germline V gene. This CDR3 contains 16 residues. The V and J ends lost 2 bases and 2 bases respectively, with 16 bases between them. Written as DNA, the CDR3 is TGCGCCAGCAGCCAAACCCCAGGGCGCCTCACCTACGAGCAGTACTTC. The encoded protein is CASSQTPGRLTYEQYF.

V usage is TRBV13 and J usage is TRBJ2-1, with 14 bases fitting TRBD2. The V and J ends lost 5 bases and 10 bases, in that order; junction bases with no gene match: 7. There are 15 residues in the CDR3. CDR1 PRHDT and CDR2 FYEKMQ come from the germline V gene (reference sequence). CDR3 sequence reads: CASSRGLAGGWEQFF. The CDR3, as DNA: TGTGCCAGCAGCCGCGGACTAGCGGGAGGCTGGGAGCAGTTCTTC.